This TCR beta chain was sequenced during a study of cytotoxic CD8 clonotypes in ibrutinib-treated CLL. Points from the study as a whole: Sampling times differed between sustained-remission and progressing patients. Stable or contracted on treatment, public clonotypes were also uncommon. Age-matched healthy donor levels were exceeded by baseline clonality, which tracked circulating CD8+ T-cell counts.

TCRdb's table, derived via immunoSEQ multiplex PCR, lists solely in-frame clones and lacks some. The sample includes roughly 190,000 clones, over 60% of them seen just once. Regarding this clone: The target antigen is unknown.

Germline CDR1 SGHRS, CDR2 YFSETQ. V was pared by 3 bases and J by 2 bases, with 4 bases of the junction left unmatched. The CDR3 extends over 15 amino acids. This TCR was sampled from a human donor with chronic lymphocytic leukemia. Sample: PBMCs, taken after 24 months of ibrutinib treatment. The chain combines TRBV5-1 with TRBJ2-7, with TRBD2 identical over 11 bases. CDR3 DNA sequence: TGCGCCAGCAGCTCAAGACTAGCGGGAACCTACGAGCAGTACTTC. Protein: CASSSRLAGTYEQYF.